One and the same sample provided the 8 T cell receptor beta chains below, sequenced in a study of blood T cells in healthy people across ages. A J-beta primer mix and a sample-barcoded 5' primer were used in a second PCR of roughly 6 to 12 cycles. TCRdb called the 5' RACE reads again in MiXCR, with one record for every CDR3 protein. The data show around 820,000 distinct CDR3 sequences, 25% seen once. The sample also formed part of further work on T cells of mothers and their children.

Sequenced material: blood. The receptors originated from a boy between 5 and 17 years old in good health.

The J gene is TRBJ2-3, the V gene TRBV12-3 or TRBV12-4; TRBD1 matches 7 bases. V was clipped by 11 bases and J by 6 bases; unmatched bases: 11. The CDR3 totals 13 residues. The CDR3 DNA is TGTGCCGGAGCCCTAGGGGGCGCTGATACGCAGTATTTT. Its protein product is CAGALGGADTQYF.

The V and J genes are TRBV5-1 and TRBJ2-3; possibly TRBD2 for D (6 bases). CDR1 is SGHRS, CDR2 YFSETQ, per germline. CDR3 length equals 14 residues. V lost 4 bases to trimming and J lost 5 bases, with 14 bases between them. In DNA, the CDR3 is TGCGCCAGCAGCCTAGGTCCAGCGGGAGATACGCAGTATTTT. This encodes CASSLGPAGDTQYF.

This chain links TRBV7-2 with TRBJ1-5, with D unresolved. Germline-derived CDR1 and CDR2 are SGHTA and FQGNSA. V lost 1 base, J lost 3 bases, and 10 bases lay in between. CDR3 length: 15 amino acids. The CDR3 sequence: CASSLGGQPNQPQHF. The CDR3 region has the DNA TGTGCCAGCAGCTTAGGAGGGCAGCCCAATCAGCCCCAGCATTTT.

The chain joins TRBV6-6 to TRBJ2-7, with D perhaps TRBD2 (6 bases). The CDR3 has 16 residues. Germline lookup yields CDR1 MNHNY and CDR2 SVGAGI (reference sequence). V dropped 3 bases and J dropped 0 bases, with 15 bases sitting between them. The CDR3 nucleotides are TGTGCCAGCAGTTATGGGCCGATCGGGGGCTCCTACGAGCAGTACTTC. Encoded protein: CASSYGPIGGSYEQYF.

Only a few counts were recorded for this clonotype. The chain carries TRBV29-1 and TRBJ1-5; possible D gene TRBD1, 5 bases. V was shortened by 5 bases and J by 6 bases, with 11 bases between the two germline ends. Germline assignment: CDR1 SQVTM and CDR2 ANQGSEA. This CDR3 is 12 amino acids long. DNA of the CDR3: TGCAGCGTTAGGGTTGGGGGTCAGCCCCAGCATTTT. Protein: CSVRVGGQPQHF.

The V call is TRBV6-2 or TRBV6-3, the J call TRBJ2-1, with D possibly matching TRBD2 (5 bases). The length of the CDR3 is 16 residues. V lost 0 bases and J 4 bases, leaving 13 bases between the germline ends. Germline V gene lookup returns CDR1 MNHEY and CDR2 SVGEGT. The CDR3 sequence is CASSYSKSGHYNEQFF. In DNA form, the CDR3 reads TGTGCCAGCAGTTACTCGAAAAGCGGTCATTACAATGAGCAGTTCTTC.

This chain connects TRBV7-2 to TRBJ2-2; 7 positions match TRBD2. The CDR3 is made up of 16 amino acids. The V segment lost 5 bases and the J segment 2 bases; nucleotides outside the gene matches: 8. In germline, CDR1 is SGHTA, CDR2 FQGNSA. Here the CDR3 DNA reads TGTGCCAGCAGCGTTGCAGGGACTAAAAACACCGGGGAGCTGTTTTTT. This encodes CASSVAGTKNTGELFF.

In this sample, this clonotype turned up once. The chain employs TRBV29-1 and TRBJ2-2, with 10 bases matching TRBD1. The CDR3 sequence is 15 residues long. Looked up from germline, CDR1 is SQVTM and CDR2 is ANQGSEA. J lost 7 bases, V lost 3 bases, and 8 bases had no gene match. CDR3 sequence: CSVDLGTGAGGELFF. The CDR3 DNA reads TGCAGCGTTGACCTCGGGACAGGGGCTGGCGGGGAGCTGTTTTTT.